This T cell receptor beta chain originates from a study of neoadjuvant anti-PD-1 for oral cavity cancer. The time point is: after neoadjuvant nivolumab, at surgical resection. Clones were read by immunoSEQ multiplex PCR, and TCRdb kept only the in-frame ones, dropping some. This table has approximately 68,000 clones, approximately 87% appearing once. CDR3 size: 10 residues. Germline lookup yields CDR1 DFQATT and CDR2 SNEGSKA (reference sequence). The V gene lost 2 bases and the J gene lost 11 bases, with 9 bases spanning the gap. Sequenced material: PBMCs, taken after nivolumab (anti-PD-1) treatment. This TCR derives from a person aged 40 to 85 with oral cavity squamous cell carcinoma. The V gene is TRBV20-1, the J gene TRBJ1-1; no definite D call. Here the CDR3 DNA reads TGCAGTGCTAGAAGCAGAGAGGCTTTCTTT. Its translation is CSARSREAFF.